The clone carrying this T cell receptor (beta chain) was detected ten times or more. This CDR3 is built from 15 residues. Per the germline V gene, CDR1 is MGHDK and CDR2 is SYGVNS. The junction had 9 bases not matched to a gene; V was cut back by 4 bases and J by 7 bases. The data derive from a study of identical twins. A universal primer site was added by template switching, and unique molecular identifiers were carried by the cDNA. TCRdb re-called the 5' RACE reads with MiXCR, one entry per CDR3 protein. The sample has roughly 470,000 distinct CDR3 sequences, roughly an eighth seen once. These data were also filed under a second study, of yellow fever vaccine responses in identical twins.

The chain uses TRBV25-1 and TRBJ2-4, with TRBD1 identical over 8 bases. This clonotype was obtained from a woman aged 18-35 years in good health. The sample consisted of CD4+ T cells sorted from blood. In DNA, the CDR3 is TGTGCCAGCAGTGGGGACAGGAGGGCGGCGAACATTCAGTACTTC. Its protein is CASSGDRRAANIQYF.